The 14 T cell receptor beta chains listed next were all sequenced from one sample in a study of Ad26.COV2.S vaccination and SARS-CoV-2 variants. Regarding treatment: some 19 received Ad26.COV2.S at low or high dose, single or two shots; about 5 received placebo; per-sample allocation not given. Following the first vaccine or placebo injection, samples were taken on day 63. Profiled with immunoSEQ multiplex PCR; TCRdb holds only in-frame clones, not every one. The sample consists of hundreds of thousands of clones, 89% of them appearing once. Sample: peripheral blood, taken in a trial of Ad26.COV2.S vaccine versus placebo. These receptors originate from a person between 18 and 59 years old who received the Ad26.COV2.S COVID-19 vaccine or a placebo.

This clone was detected once. The CDR3 here is CASRSASNQPQHF. In DNA, the CDR3 is TGCGCCAGCAGATCGGCCAGCAATCAGCCCCAGCATTTT. The chain links TRBV5-1 to TRBJ1-5; no clear D. This CDR3 spans 13 amino acids. Germline values: CDR1 SGHRS, CDR2 YFSETQ. V dropped 5 bases and J dropped 1 base, with 7 bases sitting between them.

This clone was counted a single time. The genes are TRBV19 and TRBJ1-2, with D tentatively TRBD1 (6 bases). This CDR3 spans 13 amino acids. Germline loops: CDR1 LNHDA, CDR2 SQIVND (reference sequence). V gave up 6 bases and J gave up 8 bases, with 16 bases separating them. The CDR3 nucleotides are TGTGCCAGTAGCCGAGGACAGCAGCTCGGCTACACCTTC. It yields the protein CASSRGQQLGYTF.

The gene calls are TRBV18 and TRBJ1-3; D is undetermined. The V gene lost 3 bases and the J gene lost 8 bases, with 11 bases spanning the gap. The length of the CDR3 is 13 residues. The germline gives CDR1 KGHSH, CDR2 LQKENI. CDR3 region: CASSPAPDHTIYF. CDR3 sequence (DNA): TGTGCCAGCTCACCGGCACCCGACCACACCATATATTTT.

The J gene is TRBJ2-2, the V gene TRBV5-6; D gene uncertain. This CDR3 is 15 amino acids long. V was pared by 2 bases and J by 0 bases, with 8 bases between. The germline CDR1 and CDR2 sequences are SGHDT and YYEEEE. The CDR3 bases are TGTGCCAGCAGCTTTTTGAAGACGAACACCGGGGAGCTGTTTTTT. Translation gives CASSFLKTNTGELFF.

This clone has a single count. The chain employs TRBV14 and TRBJ1-1; D not certain. The CDR3 has 13 amino acids. The V and J ends lost 4 bases and 5 bases respectively, with 11 bases between them. Germline CDR1 and CDR2: SGHDN and FVKESK. CDR3 bases: TGTGCCAGCAGCCCAGCGGTGGTTACTGAAGCTTTCTTT. Its translation: CASSPAVVTEAFF.

The chain couples TRBV3-1 (or the pseudogene TRBV3-2) to TRBJ1-2; TRBD1 might be the D (6 bases). V lost 2 bases and J 3 bases, leaving 16 bases between the germline ends. This CDR3 has 16 amino acids. CDR1 LGHDT and CDR2 YNNKEL come from the germline V gene (reference sequence). The CDR3 sequence: CASSQYLTGTDYGYTF. For the CDR3, the DNA is TGTGCCAGCAGCCAATACCTAACAGGGACGGACTATGGCTACACCTTC.

The J gene is TRBJ2-7, the V gene TRBV6-1; 8 bases agree with TRBD1. The V gene's germline CDR1 is MNHNS and CDR2 SASEGT. V gave up 3 bases and J gave up 2 bases; unmatched junction bases: 6. This CDR3 region has 15 residues. In DNA, the CDR3 is TGTGCCAGCAGTGATATCGGGACAGGAACCTACGAGCAGTACGTC. It translates to CASSDIGTGTYEQYV.

CDR3 sequence reads: CASSQGQGAWGNTIYF. Written as DNA, the CDR3 is TGCGCCAGCAGCCAGGGACAGGGGGCTTGGGGAAACACCATATATTTT. The gene calls are TRBV4-3 and TRBJ1-3; 12 bases map to TRBD1. CDR3 length: 16 amino acids. Germline V gives CDR1 LGHNA, CDR2 YSLEER. J was trimmed by 4 bases and V by 3 bases; bases with no gene match: 4.

The chain employs TRBV19 and TRBJ1-4, with D possibly matching TRBD1 (5 bases). Trimming removed 5 bases from V and 7 bases from J, with 17 bases in between. The CDR3 spans 15 residues. Germline V CDR1 and CDR2: LNHDA, SQIVND (reference sequence). CDR3 DNA: TGTGCCAGTAGTCCCCTGGGGTCTAGGGGTGAAAAACTGTTTTTT. Protein: CASSPLGSRGEKLFF.

V is TRBV5-1 and J is TRBJ2-1, with TRBD1 matching over 10 bases. Germline V gene sequence: CDR1 SGHRS, CDR2 YFSETQ. The CDR3 runs 14 residues. J lost 6 bases, V lost 6 bases, and 6 bases had no gene match. The CDR3 here is CASTRTGGFNEQFF. CDR3 DNA sequence: TGCGCCAGCACTAGGACAGGGGGTTTCAATGAGCAGTTCTTC.

As regards this clone: This specimen includes other DNA sequences encoding the same CDR3. This sequence joins TRBV7-2 and TRBJ1-5; 8 bases match TRBD1. The V gene end was trimmed by 4 bases and the J gene end by 4 bases; junction bases not matched to a gene: 3. This CDR3 spans 14 amino acids. From germline, CDR1 is SGHTA and CDR2 FQGNSA. In nucleotides, the CDR3 is TGTGCCAGCAGCTCTAGACAGGGGAATCAGCCCCAGCATTTT. Amino acids: CASSSRQGNQPQHF.

The rearrangement links TRBV27 to TRBJ2-7; TRBD1 is a possible D gene (5 bases). With 5 bases removed from V and 4 bases from J, the gap between germline ends came to 15 bases. This CDR3 spans 14 amino acids. Germline CDR1 reads MNHEY; CDR2 reads SMNVEV (reference sequence). The chain's CDR3 is CASSITGDSYEQYF. CDR3 coding DNA: TGTGCCAGCAGTATAACAGGTGACTCGTACGAGCAGTACTTC.

This chain uses TRBV7-3 with TRBJ2-3; a weak D match, TRBD2 (6 bases). CDR3 length: 14 residues. The V gene lost 1 base and the J gene lost 5 bases, with 10 bases spanning the gap. CDR1 SGHTA and CDR2 FQGTGA come from the germline V gene. The CDR3, as DNA: TGTGCCAGCAGCTTAAGCGGGGTAGAAGATACGCAGTATTTT. Translated, it gives CASSLSGVEDTQYF.

The V call is TRBV2, the J call TRBJ2-7; D perhaps matches TRBD1 (5 bases). Germline loops: CDR1 SNHLY, CDR2 FYNNEI. The CDR3 has 14 amino acids. V was clipped by 8 bases and J by 7 bases, with 21 bases between them. CDR3 residues: CASLQVALVLEQYF. The CDR3 bases are TGTGCCAGCTTACAGGTCGCCCTGGTTTTAGAGCAGTACTTC.